This is a list of T cell receptor beta chains from one sample in a study of Graves' ophthalmopathy and Graves' hyperthyroidism. Via MiXCR, TCRdb re-called the multiplex PCR reads, giving one row per CDR3 protein. The data show about 1.1 million distinct CDR3 sequences, roughly two fifths seen once. The sample consisted of peripheral blood or thyroid tissue (not recorded which). The receptors come from an adult man with Graves' hyperthyroidism. Each CDR3 is given with its conserved first and last residue.

j_call,v_call,cdr3_aa
TRBJ1-5,TRBV19,CASSISGTGSGQPQHF
TRBJ2-7,TRBV9,CASSGDRGSYEQYF
TRBJ1-5,TRBV10-1,CASRIKTGHSNQPQHF
TRBJ1-1,TRBV5-1,CASSPQGAGTEAFF
TRBJ2-7,TRBV4-1,CASSPTPFLYEQYF
TRBJ2-7,TRBV24-1,CATSDLSAPYEQYF
TRBJ2-5,TRBV19,CASRRTAGQETQYF
TRBJ2-5,TRBV2,CASSQGAIQETQYF
TRBJ1-1,TRBV6-6,CASRVKQNTEALF
TRBJ2-2,TRBV29-1,CSVGNEELFF
TRBJ2-5,TRBV7-8,CASRPVGETQYF
TRBJ1-2,TRBV7-2,CASSLVGGGGNTF
TRBJ1-1,TRBV6-2/TRBV6-3,CASKDRGDTEAFF
TRBJ1-6,TRBV10-3,CAIWDRVNSPLHF
TRBJ1-4,TRBV30,CAWGTGPPNEKLFF
TRBJ1-1,TRBV2,CASIRARDTEAFF
TRBJ2-5,TRBV7-2,CASSLRGQGAGEAQYF
TRBJ2-7,TRBV7-8,CASSSTEISYEQYF
TRBJ2-7,TRBV12-3/TRBV12-4,CASSRRDRVYEQYF
TRBJ1-6,TRBV5-1,CASSLDRAGHAPLHF
TRBJ1-2,TRBV6-5,CASSYSDATNYGYTF
TRBJ1-3,TRBV10-3,CAIRNGLSSGNTIYF
TRBJ2-5,TRBV5-1,CASSVGQGRGTQYF
TRBJ1-5,TRBV6-5,CASRLSGTARNSNQPQHF
TRBJ2-7,TRBV12-3/TRBV12-4,CASSSPREGDYEQYF
TRBJ2-5,TRBV30,CAWSTTGGVETQYF
TRBJ2-5,TRBV7-8,CAITGMQETQYF
TRBJ1-1,TRBV12-3/TRBV12-4,CASSLAPPTLGRNTEAFF
TRBJ1-3,TRBV2,CASTGEGNTIYF
TRBJ2-1,TRBV29-1,CSVPSGRAKEGNEQFF
TRBJ2-6,TRBV7-9,CASSLPREPGANVLTF
TRBJ2-2,TRBV7-2,CASSRKQTGATGELFF
TRBJ1-5,TRBV10-3,CASSAGTAYSNQPQHF
TRBJ1-1,TRBV29-1,CSVVADTEAFF
TRBJ2-5,TRBV15,CATSTGMKETQYF
TRBJ2-2,TRBV7-9,CASSLRLAGGPTGELFF
TRBJ2-5,TRBV7-8,CASTDRGPQETQYF